This T cell receptor (beta chain) is drawn from a study of CD8 T cells in ankylosing spondylitis. Study results and caveats: Characteristic of ankylosing spondylitis blood, it appeared, was a TCR beta motif comprising about eight highly homologous variants.

V gave up 6 bases and J gave up 4 bases, with 15 bases separating them. The CDR3 contains 14 residues. Germline CDR1 is MNHNS and CDR2 is SASEGT. One entry per CDR3 protein results from TCRdb running MiXCR on the 5' RACE reads. The sample carries about 700,000 distinct CDR3 sequences, about 20% recorded once. Regarding this clonotype: Antigen specificity is unknown.

The clonotype comes from a male donor with ankylosing spondylitis. The sequenced sample consisted of blood, either unsorted or a sorted T cell fraction (not recorded which). This chain joins TRBV6-1 and TRBJ1-2, with D possibly being TRBD1 (5 bases). For the CDR3, the DNA is TGTGCCAGCAGCCGGTGGGGGTCGGGCTATGGCTACACCTTC. This encodes CASSRWGSGYGYTF.